This T cell receptor beta chain was sequenced during a study of CD8+CD57+ T cells in acquired aplastic anemia. Study background: Recorded DNA amounts for sorted CD4+ and CD8+ cells had an average of approximately 3.2 ug.

The template used for profiling TCR beta VDJ and CDR3 was genomic DNA. TCRdb itself ran the reads through MiXCR, one entry per CDR3 protein. This sample carries about 200,000 distinct CDR3 sequences, more than 55% of them seen once, and the ten largest clones take about 60%. This CDR3 comprises 14 residues. Looked up from germline, CDR1 is KGHDR and CDR2 is SFDVKD. CD8+CD57+ cell expansion, shown by flow cytometry, had occurred in the patients selected for sequencing. The source material was sorted CD4+, CD8+, or CD8+CD57+ T cells (not recorded which) from PBMCs. This chain joins TRBV24-1 and TRBJ2-1, with D unclear. The J call may be faulty, since TRBJ2-5 better matches the DNA end. The source is a human donor with aplastic anemia. The CDR3 loop is CATSDSGGAGTQYF. CDR3 sequence (DNA): TGTGCCACCAGTGACTCGGGCGGAGCAGGGACCCAGTACTTC.